This T cell receptor beta chain was obtained from a study of T cell repertoires in cytomegalovirus infection. Study results and limitations: In two of eight donors, the top clonotype was HLA-C-restricted CMV-specific.

From germline, CDR1 is DFQATT and CDR2 SNEGSKA (reference sequence). The CDR3 runs to 14 residues. With V trimmed by 3 bases and J by 3 bases, 3 bases remained unmatched. TCRdb reanalysed the reads using MiXCR and keeps one entry per CDR3 protein. The sample has approximately 500,000 distinct CDR3 sequences, 30% to 40% seen once; the top ten hold 17%. As regards this clonotype: Its specificity is unknown.

This chain uses TRBV20-1 with TRBJ2-3, with 10 bases matching TRBD2. The sample in question was cultured PBMCs, obtained from culture after CMV antigen stimulation. This TCR came from a human donor in good health (CMV status not recorded). Some clones in this sample may be carry-over from other donors' samples. The CDR3 loop is CSASQTSGTDTQYF. CDR3 nucleotides: TGCAGTGCTAGTCAGACTAGCGGGACAGATACGCAGTATTTT.